The source of this T cell receptor (beta chain) is a study of PD-L1 blockade in urothelial cancer. Study-level background: Each patient had 0 to 3 earlier chemotherapy regimens. Typically, measured as a median, blood samples had 141,255 T cells.

Time point indicated: pretreatment peripheral blood. Enrolled patients showed locally advanced or metastatic urothelial carcinoma. Clones were read by immunoSEQ multiplex PCR, and TCRdb kept only the in-frame ones, dropping some. The sample consists of approximately 72,000 clones, 75% to 90% of them appearing once. This sample comprised PBMCs, obtained around atezolizumab (anti-PD-L1) treatment. The sequence came from a man aged 60-69 years with urothelial cancer.

CDR3 bases: TGCGCCAGCAGCTTGGGAGGGGAGGGGAATTCACCCCTCCACTTT. Translating it yields CASSLGGEGNSPLHF. The J gene is TRBJ1-6, the V gene TRBV5-1; a weak D match, TRBD1 (5 bases). Trimming cost V 0 bases and J 7 bases, with 11 bases left between them. The germline CDR1 and CDR2 sequences are SGHRS and YFSETQ. This CDR3 comprises 15 residues. Based on the CDR3 plus reference TRBV5-1 and TRBJ1-6, the full variable domain is KAGVTQTPRYLIKTRGQQVTLSCSPISGHRSVSWYQQTPGQGLQFLFEYFSETQRNKGNFPGRFSGRQFSNSRSEMNVSTLELGDSALYLCASSLGGEGNSPLHFGNGTRLTVT.